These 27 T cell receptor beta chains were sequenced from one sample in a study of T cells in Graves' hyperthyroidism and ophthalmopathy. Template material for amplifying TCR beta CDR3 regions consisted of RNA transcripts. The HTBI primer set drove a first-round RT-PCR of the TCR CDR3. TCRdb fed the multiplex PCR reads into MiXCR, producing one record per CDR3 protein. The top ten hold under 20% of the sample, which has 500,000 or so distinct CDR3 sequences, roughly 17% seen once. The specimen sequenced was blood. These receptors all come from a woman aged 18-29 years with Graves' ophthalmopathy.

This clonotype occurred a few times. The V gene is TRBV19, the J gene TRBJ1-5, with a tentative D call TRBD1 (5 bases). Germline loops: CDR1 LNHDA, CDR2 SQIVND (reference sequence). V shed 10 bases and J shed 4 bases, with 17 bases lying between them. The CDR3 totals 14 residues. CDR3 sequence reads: CATPGRPANQPQHF. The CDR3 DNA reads TGTGCCACCCCGGGACGCCCAGCGAATCAGCCCCAGCATTTT. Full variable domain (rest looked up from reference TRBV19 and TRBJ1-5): DGGITQSPKYLFRKEGQNVTLSCEQNLNHDAMYWYRQDPGQGLRLIYYSQIVNDFQKGDIAEGYSVSREKKESFPLTVTSAQKNPTAFYLCATPGRPANQPQHFGDGTRLSIL.

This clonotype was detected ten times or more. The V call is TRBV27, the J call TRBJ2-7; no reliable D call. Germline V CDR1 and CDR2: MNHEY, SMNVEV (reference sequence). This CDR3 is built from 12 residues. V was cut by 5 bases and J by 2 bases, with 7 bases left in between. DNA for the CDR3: TGTGCCAGCAGTGTCCGGGCCTACGAGCAGTACTTC. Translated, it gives CASSVRAYEQYF.

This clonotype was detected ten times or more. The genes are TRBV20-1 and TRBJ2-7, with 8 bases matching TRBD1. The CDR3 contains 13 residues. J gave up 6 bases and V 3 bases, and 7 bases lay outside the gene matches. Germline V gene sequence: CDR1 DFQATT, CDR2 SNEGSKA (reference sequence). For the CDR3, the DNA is TGCAGTGCTAGGGACAGGGAGGCGGTCGAGCAGTACTTC. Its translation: CSARDREAVEQYF.

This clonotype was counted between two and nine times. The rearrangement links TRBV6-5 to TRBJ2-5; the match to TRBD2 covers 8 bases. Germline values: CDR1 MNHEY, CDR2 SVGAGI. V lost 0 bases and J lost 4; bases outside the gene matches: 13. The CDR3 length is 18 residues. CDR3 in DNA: TGTGCCAGCAGTTACTCCCGAGGGGTAGCGGGGAAGGCAGAGACCCAGTACTTC. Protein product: CASSYSRGVAGKAETQYF.

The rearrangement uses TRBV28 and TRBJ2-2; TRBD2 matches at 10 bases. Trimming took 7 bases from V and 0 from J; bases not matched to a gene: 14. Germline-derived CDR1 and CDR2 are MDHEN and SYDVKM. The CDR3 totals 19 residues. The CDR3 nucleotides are TGTGCCAGCAATAAATTGGGACTAGCGTTGAGCGCGAACACCGGGGAGCTGTTTTTT. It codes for CASNKLGLALSANTGELFF.

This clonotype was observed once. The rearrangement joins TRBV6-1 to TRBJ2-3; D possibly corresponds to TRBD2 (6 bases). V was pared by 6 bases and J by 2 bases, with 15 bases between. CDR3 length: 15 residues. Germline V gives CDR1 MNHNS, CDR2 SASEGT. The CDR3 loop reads CASRRGSGATDTQYF. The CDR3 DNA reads TGTGCCAGCAGACGGGGGTCGGGAGCCACAGATACGCAGTATTTT.

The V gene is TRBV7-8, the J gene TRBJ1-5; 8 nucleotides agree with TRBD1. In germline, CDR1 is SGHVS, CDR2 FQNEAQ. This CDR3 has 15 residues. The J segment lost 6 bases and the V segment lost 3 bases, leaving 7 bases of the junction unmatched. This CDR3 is CASSLTGERVQPQHF. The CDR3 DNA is TGTGCCAGCAGCTTGACAGGGGAGCGGGTTCAGCCCCAGCATTTT.

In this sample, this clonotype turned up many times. CDR3 in amino acids: CASSLLSGVGEQYF. The CDR3 nucleotides read TGCGCCAGCAGCTTGTTATCAGGGGTCGGCGAGCAGTACTTC. The chain links TRBV5-1 to TRBJ2-7, with a tentative D call TRBD1 (6 bases). This CDR3 has 14 amino acids. The germline gives CDR1 SGHRS, CDR2 YFSETQ. The germline V and J ends were trimmed by 1 base and 6 bases, with 14 bases remaining between them. The entire variable domain, with the rest obtained from reference TRBV5-1 and TRBJ2-7, is as follows: KAGVTQTPRYLIKTRGQQVTLSCSPISGHRSVSWYQQTPGQGLQFLFEYFSETQRNKGNFPGRFSGRQFSNSRSEMNVSTLELGDSALYLCASSLLSGVGEQYFGPGTRLTVT.

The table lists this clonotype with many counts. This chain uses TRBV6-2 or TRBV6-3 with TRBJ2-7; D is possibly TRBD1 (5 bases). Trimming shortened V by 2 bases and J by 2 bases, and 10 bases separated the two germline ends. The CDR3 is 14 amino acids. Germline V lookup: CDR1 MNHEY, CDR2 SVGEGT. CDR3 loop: CASSYETATYEQYF. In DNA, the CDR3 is TGTGCCAGCAGTTACGAGACAGCGACCTACGAGCAGTACTTC.

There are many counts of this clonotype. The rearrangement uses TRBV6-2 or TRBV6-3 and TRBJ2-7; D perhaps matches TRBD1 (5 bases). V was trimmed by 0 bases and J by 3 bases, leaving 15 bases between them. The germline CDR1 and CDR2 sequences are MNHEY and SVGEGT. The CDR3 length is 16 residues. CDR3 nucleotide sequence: TGTGCCAGCAGTTACTCGACGGACAAGAACAACTACGAGCAGTACTTC. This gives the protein CASSYSTDKNNYEQYF.

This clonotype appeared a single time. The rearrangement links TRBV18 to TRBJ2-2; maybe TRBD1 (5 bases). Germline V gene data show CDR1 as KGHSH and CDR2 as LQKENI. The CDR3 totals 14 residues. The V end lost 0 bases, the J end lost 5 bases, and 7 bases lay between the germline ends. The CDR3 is CASSPPTATGELFF. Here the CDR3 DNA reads TGTGCCAGCTCACCACCGACAGCTACCGGGGAGCTGTTTTTT.

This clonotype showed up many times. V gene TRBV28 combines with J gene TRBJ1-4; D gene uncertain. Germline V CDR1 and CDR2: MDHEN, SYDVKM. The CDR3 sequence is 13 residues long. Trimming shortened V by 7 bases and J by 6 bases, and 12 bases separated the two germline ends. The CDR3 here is CASIPREDEKLFF. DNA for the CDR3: TGTGCCAGCATCCCGAGGGAGGATGAAAAACTGTTTTTT.

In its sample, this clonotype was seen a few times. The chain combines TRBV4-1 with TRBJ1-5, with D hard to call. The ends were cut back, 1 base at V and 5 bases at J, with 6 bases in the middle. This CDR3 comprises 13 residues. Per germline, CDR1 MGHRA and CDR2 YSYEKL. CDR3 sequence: CASSQGPHQPQHF. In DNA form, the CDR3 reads TGCGCCAGCAGCCAAGGACCGCATCAGCCCCAGCATTTT.

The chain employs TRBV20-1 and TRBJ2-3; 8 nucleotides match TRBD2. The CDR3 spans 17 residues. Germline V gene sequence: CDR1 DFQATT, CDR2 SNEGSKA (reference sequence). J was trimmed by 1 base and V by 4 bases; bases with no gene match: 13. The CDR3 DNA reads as TGCAGTGCTAAAAAGGCGGGGGGCTTAGCCGGCACAGATACGCAGTATTTT. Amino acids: CSAKKAGGLAGTDTQYF.

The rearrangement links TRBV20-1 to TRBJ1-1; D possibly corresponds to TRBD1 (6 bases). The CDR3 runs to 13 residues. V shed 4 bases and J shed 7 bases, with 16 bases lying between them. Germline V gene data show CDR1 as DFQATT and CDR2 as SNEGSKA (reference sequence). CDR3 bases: TGCAGTGCTACGGGACATCTCTCCGGTGAAGCTTTCTTT. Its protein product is CSATGHLSGEAFF.

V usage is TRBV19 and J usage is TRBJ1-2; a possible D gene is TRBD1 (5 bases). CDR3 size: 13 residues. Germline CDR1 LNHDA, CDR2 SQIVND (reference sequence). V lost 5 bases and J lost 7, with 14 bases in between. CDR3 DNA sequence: TGTGCCAGTAGTTCCGAGGGGCTCTGTGGCTACACCTTC. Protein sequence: CASSSEGLCGYTF. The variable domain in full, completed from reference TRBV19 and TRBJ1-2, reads DGGITQSPKYLFRKEGQNVTLSCEQNLNHDAMYWYRQDPGQGLRLIYYSQIVNDFQKGDIAEGYSVSREKKESFPLTVTSAQKNPTAFYLCASSSEGLCGYTFGSGTRLTVV.

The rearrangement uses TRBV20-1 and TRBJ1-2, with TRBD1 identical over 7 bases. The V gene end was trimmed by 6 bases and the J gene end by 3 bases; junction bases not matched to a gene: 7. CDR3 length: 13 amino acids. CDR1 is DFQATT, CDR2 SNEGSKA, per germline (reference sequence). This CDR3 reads CSATVRGDYGYTF. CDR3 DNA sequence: TGCAGTGCCACAGTCAGGGGGGACTATGGCTACACCTTC.

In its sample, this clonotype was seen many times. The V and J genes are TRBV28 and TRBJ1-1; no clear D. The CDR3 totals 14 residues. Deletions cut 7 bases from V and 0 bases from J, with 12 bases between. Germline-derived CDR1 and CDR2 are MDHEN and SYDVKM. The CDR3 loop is CASTPERVNTEAFF. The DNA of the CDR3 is TGTGCCAGCACCCCCGAACGAGTGAACACTGAAGCTTTCTTT.

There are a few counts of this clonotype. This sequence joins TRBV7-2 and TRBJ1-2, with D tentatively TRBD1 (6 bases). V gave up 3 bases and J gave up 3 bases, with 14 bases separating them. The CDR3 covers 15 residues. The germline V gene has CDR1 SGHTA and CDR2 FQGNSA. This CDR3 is CASSFLPGADYGYTF. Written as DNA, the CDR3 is TGTGCCAGCAGCTTTCTACCGGGGGCTGACTATGGCTACACCTTC.

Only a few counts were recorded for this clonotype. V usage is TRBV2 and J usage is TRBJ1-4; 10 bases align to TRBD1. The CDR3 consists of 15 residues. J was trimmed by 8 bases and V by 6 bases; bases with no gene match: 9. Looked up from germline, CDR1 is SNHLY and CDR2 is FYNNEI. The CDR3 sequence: CASRSPGTGDEKLFF. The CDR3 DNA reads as TGTGCCAGCAGGTCTCCAGGGACAGGGGACGAAAAACTGTTTTTT.

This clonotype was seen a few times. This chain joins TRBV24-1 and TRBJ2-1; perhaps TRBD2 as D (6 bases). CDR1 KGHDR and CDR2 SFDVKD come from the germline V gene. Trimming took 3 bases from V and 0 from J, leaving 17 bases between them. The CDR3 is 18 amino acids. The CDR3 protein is CATSDPFGTESSYNEQFF. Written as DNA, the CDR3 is TGTGCCACCAGTGATCCTTTCGGGACTGAAAGCTCCTACAATGAGCAGTTCTTC.

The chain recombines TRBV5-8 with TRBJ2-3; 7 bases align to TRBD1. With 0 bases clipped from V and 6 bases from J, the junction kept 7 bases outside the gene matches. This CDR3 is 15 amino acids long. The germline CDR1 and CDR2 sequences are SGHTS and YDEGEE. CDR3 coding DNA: TGTGCCAGCAGCTTGGGGGACAGAACACACGATACGCAGTATTTT. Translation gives CASSLGDRTHDTQYF.

CDR3 protein: CASSPGQGRHQPQHF. Written as DNA, the CDR3 is TGTGCCAGCTCACCCGGACAGGGGCGGCATCAGCCCCAGCATTTT. The rearrangement uses TRBV18 and TRBJ1-5; 9 nucleotides line up with TRBD1. CDR3 length: 15 residues. Trimming cost V 3 bases and J 5 bases; bases outside gene matches: 5. Germline-derived CDR1 and CDR2 are KGHSH and LQKENI.

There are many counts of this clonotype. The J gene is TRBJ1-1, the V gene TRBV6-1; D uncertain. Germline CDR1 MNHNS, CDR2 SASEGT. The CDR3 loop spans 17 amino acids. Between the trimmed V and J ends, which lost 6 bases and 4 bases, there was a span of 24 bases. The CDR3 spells CASSGTRYRRAVTEAFF. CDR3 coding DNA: TGTGCCAGCAGCGGCACGAGATATCGACGAGCGGTCACTGAAGCTTTCTTT.

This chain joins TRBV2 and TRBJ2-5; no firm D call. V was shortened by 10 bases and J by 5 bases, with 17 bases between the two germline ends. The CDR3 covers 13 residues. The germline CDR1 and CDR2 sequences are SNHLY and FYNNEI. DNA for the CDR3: TGTGCCACCGCAGGACGGCACCGGGAGACCCAGTACTTC. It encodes CATAGRHRETQYF.

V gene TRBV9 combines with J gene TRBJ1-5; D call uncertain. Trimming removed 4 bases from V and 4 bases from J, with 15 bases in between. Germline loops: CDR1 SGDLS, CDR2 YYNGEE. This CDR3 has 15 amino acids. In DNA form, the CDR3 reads TGTGCCAGCAGCCCCGCGGATAATCCAAATCAGCCCCAGCATTTT. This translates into CASSPADNPNQPQHF.

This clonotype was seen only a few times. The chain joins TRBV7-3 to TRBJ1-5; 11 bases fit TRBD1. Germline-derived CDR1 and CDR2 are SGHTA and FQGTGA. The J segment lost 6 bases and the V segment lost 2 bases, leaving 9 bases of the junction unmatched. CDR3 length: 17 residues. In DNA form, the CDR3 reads TGTGCCAGCAGCTTAGGATCGGACAGGGGGCAAGGTCAGCCCCAGCATTTT. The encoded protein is CASSLGSDRGQGQPQHF.